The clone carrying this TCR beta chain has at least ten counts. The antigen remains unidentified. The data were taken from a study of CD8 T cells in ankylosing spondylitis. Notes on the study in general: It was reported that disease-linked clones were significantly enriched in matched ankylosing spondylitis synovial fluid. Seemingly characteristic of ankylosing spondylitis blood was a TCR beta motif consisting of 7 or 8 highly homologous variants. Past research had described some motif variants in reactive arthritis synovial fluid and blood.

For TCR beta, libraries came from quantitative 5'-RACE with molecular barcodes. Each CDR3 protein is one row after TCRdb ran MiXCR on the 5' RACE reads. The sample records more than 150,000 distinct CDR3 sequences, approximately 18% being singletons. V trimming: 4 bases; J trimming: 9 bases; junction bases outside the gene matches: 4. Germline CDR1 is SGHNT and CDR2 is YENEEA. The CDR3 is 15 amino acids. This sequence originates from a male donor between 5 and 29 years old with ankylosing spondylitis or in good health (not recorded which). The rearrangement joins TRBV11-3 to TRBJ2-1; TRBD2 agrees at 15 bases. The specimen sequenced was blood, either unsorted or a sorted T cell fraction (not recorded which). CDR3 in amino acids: CASSYGLAGGSEQFF. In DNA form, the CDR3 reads TGTGCCAGCAGCTACGGACTAGCGGGAGGGAGTGAGCAGTTCTTC. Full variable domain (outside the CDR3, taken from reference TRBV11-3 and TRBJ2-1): EAGVVQSPRYKIIEKKQPVAFWCNPISGHNTLYWYLQNLGQGPELLIRYENEEAVDDSQLPKDRFSAERLKGVDSTLKIQPAELGDSAVYLCASSYGLAGGSEQFFGPGTRLTVL.